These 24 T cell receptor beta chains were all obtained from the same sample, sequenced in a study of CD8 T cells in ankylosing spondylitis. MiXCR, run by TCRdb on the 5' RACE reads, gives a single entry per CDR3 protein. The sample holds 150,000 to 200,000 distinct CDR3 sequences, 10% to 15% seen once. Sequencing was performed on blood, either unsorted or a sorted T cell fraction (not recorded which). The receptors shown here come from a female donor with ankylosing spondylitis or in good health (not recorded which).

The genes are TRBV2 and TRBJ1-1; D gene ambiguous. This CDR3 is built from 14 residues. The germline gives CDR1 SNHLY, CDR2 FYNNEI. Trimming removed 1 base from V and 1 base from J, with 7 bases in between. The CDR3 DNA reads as TGTGCCAGCAGTGAAGGGTGGCAGAACACTGAAGCTTTCTTT. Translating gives CASSEGWQNTEAFF.

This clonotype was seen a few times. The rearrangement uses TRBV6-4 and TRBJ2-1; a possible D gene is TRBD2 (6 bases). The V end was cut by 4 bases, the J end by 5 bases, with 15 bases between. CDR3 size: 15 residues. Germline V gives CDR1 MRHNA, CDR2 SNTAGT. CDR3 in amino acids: CASSVLIGGNNEQFF. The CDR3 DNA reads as TGTGCCAGCAGTGTACTGATTGGGGGGAACAATGAGCAGTTCTTC.

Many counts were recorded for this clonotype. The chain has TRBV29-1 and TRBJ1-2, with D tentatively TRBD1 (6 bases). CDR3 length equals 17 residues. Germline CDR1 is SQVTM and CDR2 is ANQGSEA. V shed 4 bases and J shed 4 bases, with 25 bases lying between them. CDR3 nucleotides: TGCAGCGTTGGCCCAGGGGCTTCTCATATTCAATTCTATGGCTACACCTTC. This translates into CSVGPGASHIQFYGYTF.

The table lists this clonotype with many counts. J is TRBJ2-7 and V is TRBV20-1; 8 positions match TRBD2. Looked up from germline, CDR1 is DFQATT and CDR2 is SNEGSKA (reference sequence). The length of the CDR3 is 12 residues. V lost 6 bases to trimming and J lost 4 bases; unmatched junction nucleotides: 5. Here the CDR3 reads CSAKTSEYEQYF. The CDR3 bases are TGCAGTGCCAAGACTAGCGAGTACGAGCAGTACTTC.

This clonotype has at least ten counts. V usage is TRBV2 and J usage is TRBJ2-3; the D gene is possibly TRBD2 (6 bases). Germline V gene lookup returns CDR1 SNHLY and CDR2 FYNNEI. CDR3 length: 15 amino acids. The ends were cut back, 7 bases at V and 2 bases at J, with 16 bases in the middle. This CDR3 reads CASMTSGLPTDTQYF. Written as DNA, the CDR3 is TGTGCCAGCATGACCAGCGGGTTACCCACAGATACGCAGTATTTT. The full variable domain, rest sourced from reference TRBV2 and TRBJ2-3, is EPEVTQTPSHQVTQMGQEVILRCVPISNHLYFYWYRQILGQKVEFLVSFYNNEISEKSEIFDDQFSVERPDGSNFTLKIRSTKLEDSAMYFCASMTSGLPTDTQYFGPGTRLTVL.

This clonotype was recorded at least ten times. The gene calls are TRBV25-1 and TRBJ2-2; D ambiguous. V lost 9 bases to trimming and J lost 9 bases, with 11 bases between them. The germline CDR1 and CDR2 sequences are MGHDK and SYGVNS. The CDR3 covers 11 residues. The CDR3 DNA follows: TGTGCCAGTGGGCCAACAAGGGAGCTGTTTTTT. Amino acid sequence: CASGPTRELFF.

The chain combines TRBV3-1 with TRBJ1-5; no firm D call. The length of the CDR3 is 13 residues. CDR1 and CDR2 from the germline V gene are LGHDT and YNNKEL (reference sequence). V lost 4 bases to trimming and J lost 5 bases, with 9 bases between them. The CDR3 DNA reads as TGTGCCAGCAGCCGACGGCGCGATCAGCCCCAGCATTTT. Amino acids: CASSRRRDQPQHF.

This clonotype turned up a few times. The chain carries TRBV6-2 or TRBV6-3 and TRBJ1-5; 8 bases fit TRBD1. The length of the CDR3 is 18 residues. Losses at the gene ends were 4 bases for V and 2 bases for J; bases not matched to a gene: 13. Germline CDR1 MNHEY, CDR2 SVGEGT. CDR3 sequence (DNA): TGTGCCAGCAGTTTCCGGACAGGGCCCGTCGGGGGCAATCAGCCCCAGCATTTT. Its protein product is CASSFRTGPVGGNQPQHF.

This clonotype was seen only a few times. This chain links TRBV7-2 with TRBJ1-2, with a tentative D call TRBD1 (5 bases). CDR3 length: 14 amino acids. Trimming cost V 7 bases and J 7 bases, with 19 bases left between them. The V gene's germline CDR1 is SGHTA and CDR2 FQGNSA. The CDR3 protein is CASIPTRGAVGYTF. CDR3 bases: TGTGCCAGCATCCCAACCCGGGGCGCGGTTGGCTACACCTTC.

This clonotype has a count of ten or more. CDR3 nucleotide sequence: TGTGCCAGCAGCTTGGAGGTTAAGAGGCAGGGGGCCGATGGCTACACCTTC. It translates to CASSLEVKRQGADGYTF. The chain carries TRBV5-6 and TRBJ1-2, with TRBD1 matching 8 bases. CDR1 and CDR2 (germline): SGHDT, YYEEEE. This CDR3 has 17 residues. The ends lost 0 bases at V and 6 bases at J; junction bases unmatched: 13.

The CDR3 here is CASSSGQGQVGSPLHF. The CDR3 DNA sequence: TGCGCCAGCAGCTCGGGACAGGGCCAGGTTGGATCACCCCTCCACTTT. V is TRBV5-1 and J is TRBJ1-6; 9 bases align to TRBD1. Looked up from germline, CDR1 is SGHRS and CDR2 is YFSETQ. J was trimmed by 10 bases and V by 3 bases; bases with no gene match: 11. The CDR3 loop spans 16 amino acids. Complete variable domain (other parts from reference TRBV5-1 and TRBJ1-6): KAGVTQTPRYLIKTRGQQVTLSCSPISGHRSVSWYQQTPGQGLQFLFEYFSETQRNKGNFPGRFSGRQFSNSRSEMNVSTLELGDSALYLCASSSGQGQVGSPLHFGNGTRLTVT.

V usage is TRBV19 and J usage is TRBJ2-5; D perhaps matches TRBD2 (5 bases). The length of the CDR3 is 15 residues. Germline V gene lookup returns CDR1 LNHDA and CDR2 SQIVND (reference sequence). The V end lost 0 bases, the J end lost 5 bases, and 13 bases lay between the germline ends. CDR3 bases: TGTGCCAGTAGTATAGAATCGGTGGAGCGGGAGACCCAGTACTTC. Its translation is CASSIESVERETQYF.

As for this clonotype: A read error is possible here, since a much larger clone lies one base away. The CDR3 sequence is CATSDPGTGSTNERFF. The CDR3 nucleotides are TGTGCCACCAGTGATCCTGGGACAGGGTCCACCAATGAGCGGTTCTTC. V usage is TRBV24-1 and J usage is TRBJ2-1; 9 bases fit TRBD1. The germline gives CDR1 KGHDR, CDR2 SFDVKD. The CDR3 is 16 residues long.

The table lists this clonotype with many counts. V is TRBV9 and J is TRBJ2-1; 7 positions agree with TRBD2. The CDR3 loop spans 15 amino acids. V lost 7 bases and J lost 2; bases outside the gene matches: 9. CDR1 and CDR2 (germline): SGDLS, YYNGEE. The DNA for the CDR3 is TGTGCCAGCTCTCCGCGGGAGAAGGCCTACAATGAGCAGTTCTTC. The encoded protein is CASSPREKAYNEQFF.

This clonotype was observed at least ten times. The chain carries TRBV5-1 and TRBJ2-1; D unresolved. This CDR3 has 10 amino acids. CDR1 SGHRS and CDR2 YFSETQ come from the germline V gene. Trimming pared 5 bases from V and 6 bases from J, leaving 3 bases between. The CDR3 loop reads CASRANEQFF. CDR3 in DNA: TGCGCCAGCAGGGCCAATGAGCAGTTCTTC.

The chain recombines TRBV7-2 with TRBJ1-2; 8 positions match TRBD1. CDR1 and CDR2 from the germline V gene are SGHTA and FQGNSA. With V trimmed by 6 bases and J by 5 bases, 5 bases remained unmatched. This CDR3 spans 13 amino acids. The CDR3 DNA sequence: TGTGCCAGCAGAGGGACAGGATTATATGGCTACACCTTC. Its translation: CASRGTGLYGYTF.

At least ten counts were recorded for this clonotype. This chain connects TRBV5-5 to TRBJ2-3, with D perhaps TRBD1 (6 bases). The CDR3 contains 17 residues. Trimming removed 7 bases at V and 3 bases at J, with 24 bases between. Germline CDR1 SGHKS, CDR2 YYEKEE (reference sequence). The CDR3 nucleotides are TGTGCCAGCCCCTTAGGGGCAGGGGATTTTTTGACAGATACGCAGTATTTT. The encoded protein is CASPLGAGDFLTDTQYF.

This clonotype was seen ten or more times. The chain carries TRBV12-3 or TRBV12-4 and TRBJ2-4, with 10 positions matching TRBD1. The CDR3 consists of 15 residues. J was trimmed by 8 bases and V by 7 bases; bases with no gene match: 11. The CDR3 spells CASNPGQGSLHIQYF. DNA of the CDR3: TGTGCCAGCAACCCGGGACAGGGGTCACTTCACATTCAGTACTTC.

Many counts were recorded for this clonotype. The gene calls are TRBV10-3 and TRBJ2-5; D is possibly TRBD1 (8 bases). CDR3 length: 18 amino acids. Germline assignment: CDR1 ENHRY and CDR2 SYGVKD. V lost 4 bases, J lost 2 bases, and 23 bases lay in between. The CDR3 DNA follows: TGTGCCATCAGTGGGCCGACAGGGGAGGGCCGCGGTCAAGAGACCCAGTACTTC. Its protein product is CAISGPTGEGRGQETQYF.

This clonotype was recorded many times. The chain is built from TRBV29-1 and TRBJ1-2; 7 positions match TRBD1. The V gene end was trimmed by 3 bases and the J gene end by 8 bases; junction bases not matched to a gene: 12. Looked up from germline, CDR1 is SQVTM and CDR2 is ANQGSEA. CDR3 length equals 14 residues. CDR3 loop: CSVDGAGGSYGYTF. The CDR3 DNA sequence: TGCAGCGTTGATGGCGCAGGGGGTTCTTACGGCTACACCTTC.

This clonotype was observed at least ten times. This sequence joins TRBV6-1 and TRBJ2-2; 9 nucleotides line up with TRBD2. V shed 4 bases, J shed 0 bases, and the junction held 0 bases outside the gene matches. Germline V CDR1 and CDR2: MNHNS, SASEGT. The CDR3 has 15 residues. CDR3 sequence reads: CASSASGTNTGELFF. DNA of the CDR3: TGTGCCAGCAGTGCTAGCGGGACGAACACCGGGGAGCTGTTTTTT.

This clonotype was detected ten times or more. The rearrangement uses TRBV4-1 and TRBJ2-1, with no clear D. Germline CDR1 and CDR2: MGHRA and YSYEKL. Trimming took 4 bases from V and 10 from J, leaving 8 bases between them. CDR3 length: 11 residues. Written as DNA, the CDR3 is TGCGCCAGCAGCCGCCGGTTCGAGCAGTTCTTC. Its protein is CASSRRFEQFF.

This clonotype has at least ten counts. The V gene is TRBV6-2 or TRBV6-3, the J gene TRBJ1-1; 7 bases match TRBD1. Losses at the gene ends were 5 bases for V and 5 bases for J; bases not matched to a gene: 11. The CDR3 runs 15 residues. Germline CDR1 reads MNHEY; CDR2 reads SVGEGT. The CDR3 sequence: CASSEGTVLGTEAFF. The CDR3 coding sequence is TGTGCCAGCAGTGAGGGGACAGTCCTAGGAACTGAAGCTTTCTTT.

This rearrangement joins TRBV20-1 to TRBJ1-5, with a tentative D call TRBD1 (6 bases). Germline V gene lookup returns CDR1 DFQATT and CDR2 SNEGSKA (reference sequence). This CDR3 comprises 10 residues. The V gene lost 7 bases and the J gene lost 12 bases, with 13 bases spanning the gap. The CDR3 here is CSVGQRDQHF. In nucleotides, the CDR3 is TGCAGTGTCGGACAGAGGGACCAGCATTTT.